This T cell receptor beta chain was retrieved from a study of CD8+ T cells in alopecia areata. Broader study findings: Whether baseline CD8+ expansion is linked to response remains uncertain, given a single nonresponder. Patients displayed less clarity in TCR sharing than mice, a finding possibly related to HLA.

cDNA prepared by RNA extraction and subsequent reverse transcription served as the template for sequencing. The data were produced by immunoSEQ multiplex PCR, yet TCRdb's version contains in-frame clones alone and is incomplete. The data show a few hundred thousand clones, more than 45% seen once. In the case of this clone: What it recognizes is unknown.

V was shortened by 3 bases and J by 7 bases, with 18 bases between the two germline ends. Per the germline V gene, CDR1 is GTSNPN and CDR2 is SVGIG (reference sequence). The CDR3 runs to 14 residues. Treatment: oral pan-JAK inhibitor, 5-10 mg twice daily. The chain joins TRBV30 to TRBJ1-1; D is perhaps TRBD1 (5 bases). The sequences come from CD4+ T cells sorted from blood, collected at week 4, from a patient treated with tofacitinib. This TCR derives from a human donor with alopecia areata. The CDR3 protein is CAWSLLQGNYEAFF. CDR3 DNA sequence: TGTGCCTGGAGCCTCCTGCAGGGAAATTATGAAGCTTTCTTT.